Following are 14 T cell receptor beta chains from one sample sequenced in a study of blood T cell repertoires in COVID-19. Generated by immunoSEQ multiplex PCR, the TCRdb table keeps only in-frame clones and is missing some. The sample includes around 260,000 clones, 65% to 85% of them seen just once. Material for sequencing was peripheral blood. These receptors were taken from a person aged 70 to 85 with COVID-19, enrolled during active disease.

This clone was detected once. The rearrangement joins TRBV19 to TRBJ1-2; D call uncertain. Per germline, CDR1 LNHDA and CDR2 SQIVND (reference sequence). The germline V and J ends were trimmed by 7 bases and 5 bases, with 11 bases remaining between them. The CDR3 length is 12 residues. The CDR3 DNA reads TGTGCCAGTATGTCCCCTTTGTATGGCTACACCTTC. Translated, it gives CASMSPLYGYTF. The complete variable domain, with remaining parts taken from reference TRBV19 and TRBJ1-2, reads DGGITQSPKYLFRKEGQNVTLSCEQNLNHDAMYWYRQDPGQGLRLIYYSQIVNDFQKGDIAEGYSVSREKKESFPLTVTSAQKNPTAFYLCASMSPLYGYTFGSGTRLTVV.

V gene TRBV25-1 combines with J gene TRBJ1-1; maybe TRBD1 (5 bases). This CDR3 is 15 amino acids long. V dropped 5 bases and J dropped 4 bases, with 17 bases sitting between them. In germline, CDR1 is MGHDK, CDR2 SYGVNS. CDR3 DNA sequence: TGTGCCAGCAGTCCCCACGGGGGGAGCTTCACTGAAGCTTTCTTT. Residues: CASSPHGGSFTEAFF.

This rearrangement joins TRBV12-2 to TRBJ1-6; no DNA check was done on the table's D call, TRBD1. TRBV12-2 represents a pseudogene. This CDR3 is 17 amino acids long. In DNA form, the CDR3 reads TGTGCAAGTCACCGAAGGGGAAAGAATCAACGGGATTCACCCCTCCACTTT. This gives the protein CASHRRGKNQRDSPLHF.

Here the CDR3 reads CASSAIAGLGNEQFF. DNA of the CDR3: TGTGCCAGCAGCGCGATAGCGGGACTAGGCAATGAGCAGTTCTTC. The V and J genes are TRBV9 and TRBJ2-1, with 8 bases aligning to TRBD2. The trim removed 3 bases at V and 6 bases at J, leaving 8 bases unmatched. Germline CDR1 is SGDLS and CDR2 is YYNGEE. The CDR3 is made up of 15 amino acids.

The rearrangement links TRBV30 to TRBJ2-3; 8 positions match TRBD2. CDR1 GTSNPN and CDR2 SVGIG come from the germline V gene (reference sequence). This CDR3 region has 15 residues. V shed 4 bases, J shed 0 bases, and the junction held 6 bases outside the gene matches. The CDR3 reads CAWTRLALSTDTQYF. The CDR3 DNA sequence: TGTGCCTGGACCAGACTAGCGCTAAGCACAGATACGCAGTATTTT. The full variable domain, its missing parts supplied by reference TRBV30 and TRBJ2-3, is SQTIHQWPATLVQPVGSPLSLECTVEGTSNPNLYWYRQAAGRGLQLLFYSVGIGQISSEVPQNLSASRPQDRQFILSSKKLLLSDSGFYLCAWTRLALSTDTQYFGPGTRLTVL.

The CDR3, as DNA: TGTGCCAGCAGCTTGGTTCAGGGCTCCGGGGAGCTGTTTTTT. Protein: CASSLVQGSGELFF. The chain links TRBV5-4 to TRBJ2-2, with a tentative D call TRBD1 (5 bases). V gave up 0 bases and J gave up 6 bases, with 9 bases separating them. CDR1 SGHNT and CDR2 YYREEE come from the germline V gene (reference sequence). CDR3 size: 14 residues.

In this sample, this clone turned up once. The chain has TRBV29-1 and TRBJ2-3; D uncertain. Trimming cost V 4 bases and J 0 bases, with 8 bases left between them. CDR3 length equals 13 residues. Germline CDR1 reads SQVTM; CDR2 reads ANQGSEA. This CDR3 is CSVVGRSTDTQYF. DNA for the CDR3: TGCAGCGTTGTGGGCAGGAGCACAGATACGCAGTATTTT.

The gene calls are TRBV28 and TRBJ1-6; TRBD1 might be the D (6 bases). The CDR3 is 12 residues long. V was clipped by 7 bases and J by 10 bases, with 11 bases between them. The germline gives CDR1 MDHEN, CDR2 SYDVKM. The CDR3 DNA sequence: TGTGCCAGCATCTCCACAGGGTCACCCCTCCACTTT. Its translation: CASISTGSPLHF.

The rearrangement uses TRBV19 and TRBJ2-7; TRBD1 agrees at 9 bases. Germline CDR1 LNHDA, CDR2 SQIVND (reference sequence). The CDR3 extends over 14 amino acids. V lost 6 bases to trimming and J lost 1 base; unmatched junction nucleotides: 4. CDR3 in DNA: TGTGCCAGTAGGACACAGGGGGCGTCCTACGAGCAGTACTTC. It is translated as CASRTQGASYEQYF. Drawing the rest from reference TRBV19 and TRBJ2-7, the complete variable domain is DGGITQSPKYLFRKEGQNVTLSCEQNLNHDAMYWYRQDPGQGLRLIYYSQIVNDFQKGDIAEGYSVSREKKESFPLTVTSAQKNPTAFYLCASRTQGASYEQYFGPGTRLTVT.

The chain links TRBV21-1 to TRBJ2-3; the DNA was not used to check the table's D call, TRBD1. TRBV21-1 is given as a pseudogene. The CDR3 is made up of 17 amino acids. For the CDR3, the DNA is TGTGCCAGCGGGTCCACAGGCTCGAAGAGAGACACAGATACGCAGTATTTT. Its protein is CASGSTGSKRDTDTQYF.

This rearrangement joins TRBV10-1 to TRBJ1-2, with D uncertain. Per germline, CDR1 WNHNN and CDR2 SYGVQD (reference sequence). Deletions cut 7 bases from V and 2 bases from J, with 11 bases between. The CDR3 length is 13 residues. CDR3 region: CASITSQNYGYTF. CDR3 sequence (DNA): TGCGCCAGCATCACTTCACAGAACTATGGCTACACCTTC.

The CDR3 protein is CASSLRGQGVSTIYF. As DNA, the CDR3 is TGTGCCAGCAGTTTAAGGGGACAGGGTGTTAGCACCATATATTTT. The chain carries TRBV28 and TRBJ1-3, with 9 bases fitting TRBD1. The V and J ends lost 2 bases and 9 bases, in that order; junction bases with no gene match: 8. This CDR3 comprises 15 residues. The germline V gene encodes CDR1 MDHEN and CDR2 SYDVKM. Using reference TRBV28 and TRBJ1-3 for the parts outside the CDR3, the full variable domain is DVKVTQSSRYLVKRTGEKVFLECVQDMDHENMFWYRQDPGLGLRLIYFSYDVKMKEKGDIPEGYSVSREKKERFSLILESASTNQTSMYLCASSLRGQGVSTIYFGEGSWLTVV.

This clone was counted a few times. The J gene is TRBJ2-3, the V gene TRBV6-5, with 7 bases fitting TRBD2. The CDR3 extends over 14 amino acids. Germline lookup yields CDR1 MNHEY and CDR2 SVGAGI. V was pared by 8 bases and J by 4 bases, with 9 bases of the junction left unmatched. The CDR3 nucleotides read TGTGCCAGCCGGACTAGGAGTAGGGCAGATACGCAGTATTTT. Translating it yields CASRTRSRADTQYF.

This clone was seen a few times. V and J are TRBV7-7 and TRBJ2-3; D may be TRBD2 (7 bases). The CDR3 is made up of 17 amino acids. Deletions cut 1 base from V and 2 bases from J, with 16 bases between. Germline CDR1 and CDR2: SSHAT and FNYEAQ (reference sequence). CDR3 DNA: TGTGCCAGCAGCTTAGTGCGGCGGGGGCTAGACACAGATACGCAGTATTTT. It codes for CASSLVRRGLDTDTQYF.